Below are 23 T cell receptor beta chains sequenced from a single sample in a study of blood T cell repertoires in COVID-19 (dated by TCRdb to the early 2020s). The library was produced with the immunoSEQ multiplex PCR assay. The source is immuneACCESS, and TCRdb retained only in-frame sequences with V and J called. Part of the clones is not carried over; for the studies checked, unresolved V genes explain less than half of this, and the remainder is unexplained. For this sample there are 150,000 to 200,000 clones; 90% appear just once. The ten most abundant clones make up roughly 0.6% of the sample. Source material: peripheral blood. The receptor set was obtained from a man in his fifties or sixties with acute or convalescent COVID-19.

The genes are TRBV28 and TRBJ2-2; a possible D gene is TRBD1 (6 bases). CDR1 and CDR2 from the germline V gene are MDHEN and SYDVKM. The CDR3 totals 14 residues. Trimming removed 7 bases from V and 6 bases from J, with 15 bases in between. CDR3 in amino acids: CASIPSGQPGELFF. CDR3 nucleotides: TGTGCCAGCATTCCTTCCGGACAGCCCGGGGAGCTGTTTTTT.

V gene TRBV30 combines with J gene TRBJ1-5, with a weak D call TRBD1 (6 bases). The CDR3 is 13 residues long. The ends were cut back, 1 base at V and 7 bases at J, with 11 bases in the middle. Germline V gene sequence: CDR1 GTSNPN, CDR2 SVGIG (reference sequence). The DNA of the CDR3 is TGTGCCTGGAGTGCGACAGGAGGACAGCCCCAGCATTTT. Encoded protein: CAWSATGGQPQHF.

V and J are TRBV7-3 and TRBJ2-3; the match to TRBD2 covers 9 bases. This CDR3 is 16 amino acids long. Looked up from germline, CDR1 is SGHTA and CDR2 is FQGTGA. Trimming at V came to 3 bases and at J to 1 base, leaving 5 bases not matched to a gene. CDR3: CASSFLRTSGTDTQYF. In DNA, the CDR3 is TGTGCCAGCAGCTTCCTCCGGACTAGCGGCACAGATACGCAGTATTTT. The full variable domain, with the rest looked up from reference TRBV7-3 and TRBJ2-3, is GAGVSQTPSNKVTEKGKYVELRCDPISGHTALYWYRQSLGQGPEFLIYFQGTGAADDSGLPNDRFFAVRPEGSVSTLKIQRTERGDSAVYLCASSFLRTSGTDTQYFGPGTRLTVL.

The chain links TRBV24-1 to TRBJ1-4; 10 nucleotides match TRBD1. CDR1 KGHDR and CDR2 SFDVKD come from the germline V gene. V dropped 4 bases and J dropped 11; count of bases not matched to a gene: 6. The CDR3 has 14 residues. CDR3 nucleotide sequence: TGTGCCACCAGTGACGGGGACAGGGGCGTGAAACTGTTTTTT. It specifies CATSDGDRGVKLFF.

This clone was recorded once. This chain joins TRBV30 and TRBJ1-1, with D tentatively TRBD1 (5 bases). Germline V gene sequence: CDR1 GTSNPN, CDR2 SVGIG (reference sequence). Trimming pared 2 bases from V and 2 bases from J, leaving 9 bases between. The CDR3 is 13 residues long. CDR3 loop: CAWSRQTNTEAFF. In DNA, the CDR3 is TGTGCCTGGAGTCGACAGACTAACACTGAAGCTTTCTTT.

The chain links TRBV7-7 to TRBJ2-1; 10 bases are shared with TRBD2. Germline assignment: CDR1 SSHAT and CDR2 FNYEAQ (reference sequence). Losses at the gene ends were 5 bases for V and 0 bases for J; bases not matched to a gene: 16. The CDR3 contains 20 residues. DNA for the CDR3: TGTGCCAGCAGCCGAGTCCCGGGGACTAGCGCACCCGGCTCCTACAATGAGCAGTTCTTC. As protein: CASSRVPGTSAPGSYNEQFF. Full variable domain (missing parts from reference TRBV7-7 and TRBJ2-1): GAGVSQSPRYKVTKRGQDVTLRCDPISSHATLYWYQQALGQGPEFLTYFNYEAQPDKSGLPSDRFSAERPEGSISTLTIQRTEQRDSAMYRCASSRVPGTSAPGSYNEQFFGPGTRLTVL.

The chain employs TRBV28 and TRBJ2-3; D gene uncertain. The V gene's germline CDR1 is MDHEN and CDR2 SYDVKM. This CDR3 comprises 11 residues. V lost 6 bases to trimming and J lost 2 bases, with 3 bases between them. CDR3 amino acids: CASRYTDTQYF. In DNA, the CDR3 is TGTGCCAGCAGATACACAGATACGCAGTATTTT.

The chain combines TRBV5-1 with TRBJ2-5; 11 nucleotides agree with TRBD2. This CDR3 has 16 residues. Trimming took 4 bases from V and 5 from J; bases not matched to a gene: 10. CDR1 and CDR2 (germline): SGHRS, YFSETQ. DNA of the CDR3: TGCGCCAGCAGCCCCGGGAGTAGCGGGAGGGCCGAGACCCAGTACTTC. Protein: CASSPGSSGRAETQYF.

This sequence joins TRBV9 and TRBJ2-3, with 7 bases lining up with TRBD2. V dropped 2 bases and J dropped 0; count of bases not matched to a gene: 6. The CDR3 is 16 residues long. Germline loops: CDR1 SGDLS, CDR2 YYNGEE. CDR3 nucleotide sequence: TGTGCCAGCAGCGTCGGGGGGTTAACTAGCACAGATACGCAGTATTTT. Translation gives CASSVGGLTSTDTQYF.

The chain links TRBV27 to TRBJ2-7; D possibly corresponds to TRBD1 (6 bases). The CDR3 sequence is 14 residues long. The V and J ends lost 5 bases and 0 bases respectively, with 11 bases between them. Germline V gene data show CDR1 as MNHEY and CDR2 as SMNVEV (reference sequence). The CDR3 DNA reads as TGTGCCAGCAGTCCGGGGACACTCTCCTACGAGCAGTACTTC. It yields the protein CASSPGTLSYEQYF.

This clone was recorded once. The chain is built from TRBV7-2 and TRBJ2-7, with 10 bases identical to TRBD2. Germline-derived CDR1 and CDR2 are SGHTA and FQGNSA. The CDR3 runs to 15 residues. V gave up 2 bases and J gave up 0 bases; unmatched junction bases: 1. CDR3 nucleotide sequence: TGTGCCAGCAGCTTACTAGCGGGAGTCTCCTACGAGCAGTACTTC. Translation gives CASSLLAGVSYEQYF.

The chain combines TRBV2 with TRBJ2-2; TRBD1 aligns across 7 bases. CDR1 and CDR2 from the germline V gene are SNHLY and FYNNEI. This CDR3 contains 14 residues. Trimming took 4 bases from V and 5 from J; bases not matched to a gene: 4. The CDR3 loop reads CASSGQGGTGELFF. DNA of the CDR3: TGTGCCAGCAGTGGACAGGGCGGGACCGGGGAGCTGTTTTTT.

This clone appeared once. The gene calls are TRBV28 and TRBJ1-1; a weak D match, TRBD1 (5 bases). This CDR3 spans 12 amino acids. From germline, CDR1 is MDHEN and CDR2 SYDVKM. Trimming stripped 11 bases from V and 1 base from J, with 11 bases between. CDR3 sequence (DNA): TGTGCCGCGGGGGTGAGGAACACTGAAGCTTTCTTT. This translates into CAAGVRNTEAFF.

The rearrangement links TRBV12-5 to TRBJ2-5; D gene ambiguous. Germline V gene sequence: CDR1 LGHNT, CDR2 FRNRAP. V lost 3 bases and J lost 2, with 16 bases in between. The CDR3 is made up of 16 amino acids. The CDR3 here is CASGFSGIPEQETQYF. As DNA, the CDR3 is TGTGCTAGTGGTTTCTCTGGCATTCCGGAGCAAGAGACCCAGTACTTC.

The chain couples TRBV10-3 to TRBJ2-5; weak D call: TRBD2 (5 bases). In germline, CDR1 is ENHRY, CDR2 SYGVKD. Trimming took 7 bases from V and 4 from J, leaving 10 bases between them. The CDR3 has 12 residues. The CDR3 DNA reads as TGTGCCATCAAGGACTGGGGAGAGACCCAGTACTTC. Translating it yields CAIKDWGETQYF.

The genes are TRBV5-4 and TRBJ1-3, with 10 bases that match TRBD1. This CDR3 has 16 amino acids. Losses at the gene ends were 1 base for V and 2 bases for J; bases not matched to a gene: 3. CDR1 is SGHNT, CDR2 YYREEE, per germline (reference sequence). As DNA, the CDR3 is TGTGCCAGCAGCTTGTCAGGGACAGGGGCTGGAAACACCATATATTTT. This translates into CASSLSGTGAGNTIYF. The whole variable domain, filled in from reference TRBV5-4 and TRBJ1-3, reads ETGVTQSPTHLIKTRGQQVTLRCSSQSGHNTVSWYQQALGQGPQFIFQYYREEENGRGNFPPRFSGLQFPNYSSELNVNALELDDSALYLCASSLSGTGAGNTIYFGEGSWLTVV.

The chain couples TRBV12-3 or TRBV12-4 to TRBJ1-2, with a weak D call TRBD1 (5 bases). The CDR3 has 13 residues. Trimming took off 6 bases at V and 8 bases at J, with 16 bases between the two ends. The CDR3: CASSPQAGKGYTF. The CDR3 nucleotides read TGTGCCAGCAGCCCTCAGGCAGGGAAAGGCTACACCTTC.

This clone was counted a single time. J is TRBJ1-3 and V is TRBV5-4, with TRBD1 as a possible D gene (5 bases). The CDR3 loop spans 19 amino acids. Germline V gene sequence: CDR1 SGHNT, CDR2 YYREEE (reference sequence). Trimming cost V 3 bases and J 0 bases, with 22 bases left between them. The CDR3 spells CASSYPDGGPLNSGNTIYF. CDR3 sequence (DNA): TGTGCCAGCAGCTACCCCGACGGGGGTCCCCTGAACTCTGGAAACACCATATATTTT.

CDR3 sequence reads: CASSPRGWANTGELFF. The CDR3 DNA reads as TGTGCCAGCAGCCCGCGGGGCTGGGCGAACACCGGGGAGCTGTTTTTT. The chain links TRBV2 to TRBJ2-2; perhaps TRBD2 as D (6 bases). CDR3 size: 16 residues. With 6 bases removed from V and 0 bases from J, the gap between germline ends came to 14 bases. Germline CDR1 SNHLY, CDR2 FYNNEI.

This chain uses TRBV4-2 with TRBJ1-4, with D unclear. This CDR3 is 12 amino acids long. Trimming stripped 1 base from V and 8 bases from J, with 5 bases between. From germline, CDR1 is LGHNA and CDR2 YNFKEQ. The CDR3 nucleotides read TGTGCCAGCAGCCAAGTGGGCGAAAAACTGTTTTTT. It codes for CASSQVGEKLFF.

V gene TRBV7-6 combines with J gene TRBJ2-1, with 13 bases lining up with TRBD2. Germline V lookup: CDR1 SGHVS, CDR2 FNYEAQ. V trimming: 0 bases; J trimming: 10 bases; junction bases outside the gene matches: 6. There are 16 residues in the CDR3. This CDR3 is CASSLALKLAGGEQFF. Here the CDR3 DNA reads TGTGCCAGCAGCTTAGCGCTAAAACTAGCGGGAGGGGAGCAGTTCTTC.

This sequence joins TRBV3-1 (or the pseudogene TRBV3-2) and TRBJ1-4, with D uncertain. Germline CDR1 LGHDT, CDR2 YNNKEL (reference sequence). The CDR3 is 18 amino acids. V was cut by 1 base and J by 6 bases, with 21 bases left in between. CDR3 loop: CASSQGSVVSAGDEKLFF. Written as DNA, the CDR3 is TGTGCCAGCAGCCAAGGGAGTGTTGTCAGCGCGGGCGATGAAAAACTGTTTTTT.

The rearrangement links TRBV9 to TRBJ1-2; maybe TRBD1 (5 bases). V was pared by 0 bases and J by 6 bases, with 12 bases between. The CDR3 spans 14 residues. Germline loops: CDR1 SGDLS, CDR2 YYNGEE. The CDR3 coding sequence is TGTGCCAGCAGCGTAGGAGCTATAGGGGATGGCTACACCTTC. Translating gives CASSVGAIGDGYTF.